Listed below are T cell receptor beta chains from one sample, sequenced in a study of shared clonotypes between healthy human individuals. The repertoire was sequenced with immunoSEQ multiplex PCR; TCRdb's copy has only in-frame clones and lacks some. This repertoire shows 2 million to 2.5 million clones, around 95% found once; its top ten account for 0.13%. The sequenced sample consisted of naive CD4+ T cells sorted from blood. All receptors come from a man aged 18 to 30 in good health. Both conserved end residues are part of each CDR3. A D gene is named only where the DNA matches it firmly. Some rows mark clone size as missing; the rest say once, few, many or name a class of expanded clone.

clone size: NA; D gene: NA; J gene: TRBJ2-1; V gene: TRBV10-2; CDR3 DNA: TGCGCCAGCAGTCTGAGTAGTGCGGTAATAGGTAATGAGCAGTTCTTC; CDR3 protein: CASSLSSAVIGNEQFF
clone size: NA; D gene: NA; J gene: TRBJ1-1; V gene: TRBV10-3; CDR3 DNA: TGTGCCATCAGTGAGGGGCAGAACACTGAAGCTTTCTTT; CDR3 protein: CAISEGQNTEAFF
clone size: NA; D gene: NA; J gene: TRBJ1-6; V gene: TRBV4-3; CDR3 DNA: TGCGCCAGCAGCCCCCAGGGTGGGTATGGGCATTCACCCCTCCACTTT; CDR3 protein: CASSPQGGYGHSPLHF
clone size: NA; D gene: TRBD2; J gene: TRBJ2-1; V gene: TRBV6-4; CDR3 DNA: TGTGCCAGCAGTCCCGAACTAGCGGGGCTAGGCGCGCAGTTCTTC; CDR3 protein: CASSPELAGLGAQFF
clone size: many; D gene: NA; J gene: TRBJ2-2; V gene: TRBV14; CDR3 DNA: TGTGCCAGCAGCCAGGTCACCGGGGAGCTGTTTTTT; CDR3 protein: CASSQVTGELFF
clone size: NA; D gene: TRBD2; J gene: TRBJ2-3; V gene: TRBV6-1; CDR3 DNA: TGTGCCAGCAGTGGAGCGGGGCTGGCAGATACGCAGTATTTT; CDR3 protein: CASSGAGLADTQYF
clone size: NA; D gene: NA; J gene: TRBJ1-3; V gene: TRBV5-1; CDR3 DNA: TGCGCCAGCAGCAATGGACAACCGAGCTCTGGAAACACCATATATTTT; CDR3 protein: CASSNGQPSSGNTIYF
clone size: NA; D gene: TRBD1; J gene: TRBJ1-6; V gene: TRBV5-1; CDR3 DNA: TGCGCCAGCAGCTGGGGGGACAGGGAAAATTCACCCCTCCACTTT; CDR3 protein: CASSWGDRENSPLHF
clone size: NA; D gene: NA; J gene: TRBJ2-2; V gene: TRBV27; CDR3 DNA: TGTGCCAGCAGTTTCATCCTAGCGAGTACCGGGGAGCTGTTTTTT; CDR3 protein: CASSFILASTGELFF
clone size: once; D gene: NA; J gene: TRBJ2-3; V gene: TRBV5-1; CDR3 DNA: TGCGCCAGCAGCCCACGGGTCACAGATACGCAGTATTTT; CDR3 protein: CASSPRVTDTQYF
clone size: once; D gene: TRBD1; J gene: TRBJ1-2; V gene: TRBV19; CDR3 DNA: TGTGCCAGTAGTACTGGACAGGGATGGGATGGCTACACCTTC; CDR3 protein: CASSTGQGWDGYTF
clone size: NA; D gene: TRBD1; J gene: TRBJ1-4; V gene: TRBV5-4; CDR3 DNA: TGTGCCAGCAGCAGCAGGGGGCCGGATGAAAAACTGTTTTTT; CDR3 protein: CASSSRGPDEKLFF
clone size: NA; D gene: TRBD1; J gene: TRBJ1-3; V gene: TRBV7-2; CDR3 DNA: TGTGCCAGCAGCTTTCAGGAAGGGACAGTTGGAAACACCATATATTTT; CDR3 protein: CASSFQEGTVGNTIYF
clone size: NA; D gene: TRBD1; J gene: TRBJ1-3; V gene: TRBV7-9; CDR3 DNA: TGTGCCAGCAGCTTAGGGACAGGGGGTGTAAACACCATATATTTT; CDR3 protein: CASSLGTGGVNTIYF
clone size: NA; D gene: TRBD1; J gene: TRBJ2-7; V gene: TRBV6-5; CDR3 DNA: TGTGCCAGCAGTTACTCCGGGACAGGGTCCGAGCAGTACTTC; CDR3 protein: CASSYSGTGSEQYF
clone size: NA; D gene: NA; J gene: TRBJ1-4; V gene: TRBV9; CDR3 DNA: TGTGCCAGCAGCGTAGAAGGGGGGGCCGTCTTTAATAATGAAAAACTGTTTTTT; CDR3 protein: CASSVEGGAVFNNEKLFF
clone size: NA; D gene: NA; J gene: TRBJ2-5; V gene: TRBV20-1; CDR3 DNA: TGCAGTGCTAACCTCGGGGAGACCCAGTACTTC; CDR3 protein: CSANLGETQYF
clone size: once; D gene: TRBD1; J gene: TRBJ1-1; V gene: TRBV27; CDR3 DNA: TGTGCCAGCAGGCAAGGGACAGCTAACATGAACACTGAAGCTTTCTTT; CDR3 protein: CASRQGTANMNTEAFF
clone size: NA; D gene: NA; J gene: TRBJ1-3; V gene: TRBV9; CDR3 DNA: TGTGCCAGCAGCGTCCCTTCGCCCTCTGGAAACACCATATATTTT; CDR3 protein: CASSVPSPSGNTIYF
clone size: NA; D gene: NA; J gene: TRBJ1-3; V gene: TRBV7-8; CDR3 DNA: TGTGCCAGCAGCTTAGAGAAGGGAAACACCATATATTTT; CDR3 protein: CASSLEKGNTIYF
clone size: NA; D gene: NA; J gene: TRBJ1-1; V gene: TRBV5-6; CDR3 DNA: TGTGCCAGCAGCTTTCTAGACAGGAACACTGAAGCTTTCTTT; CDR3 protein: CASSFLDRNTEAFF
clone size: NA; D gene: TRBD1; J gene: TRBJ1-4; V gene: TRBV5-1; CDR3 DNA: TGCGCCAGCATCCTACACCGACAGGGGAGTGAAAAACTGTTTTTT; CDR3 protein: CASILHRQGSEKLFF
clone size: NA; D gene: NA; J gene: TRBJ2-6; V gene: TRBV5-6; CDR3 DNA: TGTGCCAGCAGCAGTGGTCCGGGCTCTGGGGCCAACGTCCTGACTTTC; CDR3 protein: CASSSGPGSGANVLTF
clone size: NA; D gene: NA; J gene: TRBJ2-1; V gene: TRBV5-4; CDR3 DNA: TGTGCCAGCAGCGATACTATGAGGGAGCAGTTCTTC; CDR3 protein: CASSDTMREQFF
clone size: NA; D gene: NA; J gene: TRBJ2-7; V gene: TRBV5-1; CDR3 DNA: TGCGCCACCAAGAAACTTACAGCTGGCGACGAGCAGTACTTC; CDR3 protein: CATKKLTAGDEQYF
clone size: NA; D gene: TRBD1; J gene: TRBJ2-7; V gene: TRBV6-1; CDR3 DNA: TGTGCCAGCAGTGAAGTGCCGGGACAGGGGGCTGGACTCTCTAACGAGCAGTACTTC; CDR3 protein: CASSEVPGQGAGLSNEQYF
clone size: NA; D gene: NA; J gene: TRBJ2-2; V gene: TRBV5-6; CDR3 DNA: TGTGCCAGCAGCTTAGTAGGGGACCGACCCGGGGAGCTGTTTTTT; CDR3 protein: CASSLVGDRPGELFF
clone size: NA; D gene: NA; J gene: TRBJ2-5; V gene: TRBV5-4; CDR3 DNA: TGTGCCAGCAGCTCGGTCGCGAGCGGTGAGACCCAGTACTTC; CDR3 protein: CASSSVASGETQYF
clone size: NA; D gene: NA; J gene: TRBJ2-7; V gene: TRBV7-9; CDR3 DNA: TGTGCCAGCAGCGAACAGTACTACGAGCAGTACTTC; CDR3 protein: CASSEQYYEQYF
clone size: NA; D gene: NA; J gene: TRBJ1-6; V gene: TRBV5-4; CDR3 DNA: TGTGCCAGCAGCTTGAAGATTTCGGCCGGGGGCGGAAATTCACCCCTCCACTTT; CDR3 protein: CASSLKISAGGGNSPLHF
clone size: NA; D gene: NA; J gene: TRBJ2-7; V gene: TRBV27; CDR3 DNA: TGTGCCAGCAGTCCGGGGTGGGGACCTTCTAGCGTCGGAGGATACGAGCAGTACTTC; CDR3 protein: CASSPGWGPSSVGGYEQYF